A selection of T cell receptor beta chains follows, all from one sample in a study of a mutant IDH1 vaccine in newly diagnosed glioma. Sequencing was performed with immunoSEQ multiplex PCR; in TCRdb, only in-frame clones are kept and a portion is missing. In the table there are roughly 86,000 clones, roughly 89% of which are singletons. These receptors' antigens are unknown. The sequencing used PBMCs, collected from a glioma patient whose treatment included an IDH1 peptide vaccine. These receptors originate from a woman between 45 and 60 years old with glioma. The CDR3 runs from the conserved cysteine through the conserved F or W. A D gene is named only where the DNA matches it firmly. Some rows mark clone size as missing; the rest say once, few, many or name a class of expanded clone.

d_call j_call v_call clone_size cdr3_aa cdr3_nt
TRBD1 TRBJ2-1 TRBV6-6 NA CASTPGQGAIEQFF TGTGCCAGCACCCCGGGACAGGGGGCAATTGAGCAGTTCTTC
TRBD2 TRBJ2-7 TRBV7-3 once CASSPGLAISYEQYF TGTGCCAGCAGCCCGGGACTAGCGATCTCCTACGAGCAGTACTTC
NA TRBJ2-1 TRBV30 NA CAWGTSLGAQFF TGTGCCTGGGGAACTAGCCTCGGGGCGCAGTTCTTC
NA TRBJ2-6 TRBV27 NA CASSLDTIGAGANVLTF TGTGCCAGCAGTTTAGATACTATAGGGGCTGGGGCCAACGTCCTGACTTTC
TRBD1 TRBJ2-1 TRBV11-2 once CASRSDREEQFF TGTGCCAGCAGGAGCGACAGGGAGGAGCAGTTCTTC
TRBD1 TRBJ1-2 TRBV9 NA CASSARTGGSYGYTF TGTGCCAGCAGCGCTCGGACAGGGGGCAGCTATGGCTACACCTTC
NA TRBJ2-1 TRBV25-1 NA CASSASNEQFF TGTGCCAGCAGTGCTTCCAATGAGCAGTTCTTC
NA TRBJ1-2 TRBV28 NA CASSAPQGSAYGYTF TGTGCCAGCAGTGCCCCACAGGGATCGGCCTATGGCTACACCTTC
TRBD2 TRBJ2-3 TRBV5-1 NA CASSLGGLAGGSPDTQYF TGCGCCAGCAGCTTGGGTGGACTAGCGGGAGGGAGCCCAGATACGCAGTATTTT
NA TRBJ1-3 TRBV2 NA CASMAARGTIYF TGTGCCAGCATGGCGGCGAGAGGGACCATATATTTT
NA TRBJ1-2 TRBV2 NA CASSEAPGVRYGYTF TGTGCCAGCAGTGAAGCACCAGGGGTTCGGTATGGCTACACCTTC
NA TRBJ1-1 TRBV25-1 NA CASSDPREPITAFF TGTGCCAGCAGTGACCCCCGGGAACCAATAACGGCTTTCTTT
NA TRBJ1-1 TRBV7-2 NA CASSLWGNTEAFF TGTGCCAGCAGCTTATGGGGGAACACTGAAGCTTTCTTT
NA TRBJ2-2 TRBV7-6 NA CASSSQGGTGELFF TGTGCCAGCAGTTCCCAGGGGGGAACCGGGGAGCTGTTTTTT
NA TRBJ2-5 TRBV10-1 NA CASSPSRGGSEETQYF TGCGCCAGCAGTCCTTCACGAGGGGGGAGCGAAGAGACCCAGTACTTC
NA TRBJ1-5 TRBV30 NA CAWSLQGYQPQHF TGTGCCTGGAGCTTACAGGGATATCAGCCCCAGCATTTT
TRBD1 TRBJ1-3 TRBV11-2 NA CASSLGDRGNTIYF TGTGCCAGCAGCTTAGGGGACAGAGGAAACACCATATATTTT
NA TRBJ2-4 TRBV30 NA CAWSVQGNIQYF TGTGCCTGGAGTGTACAGGGAAACATTCAGTACTTC
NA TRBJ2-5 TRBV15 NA CATSRGDQETQYF TGTGCCACCAGCAGAGGGGACCAAGAGACCCAGTACTTC
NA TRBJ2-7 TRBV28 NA CASSNYRDFWSYEQYF TGTGCCAGCAGCAACTACCGGGACTTTTGGTCCTACGAGCAGTACTTC
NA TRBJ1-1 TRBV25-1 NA CASSDNPAGFTEAFF TGTGCCAGCAGTGACAACCCTGCGGGTTTCACTGAAGCTTTCTTT
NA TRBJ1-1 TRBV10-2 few CASTVNTEAFF TGCGCCAGCACGGTTAACACTGAAGCTTTCTTT
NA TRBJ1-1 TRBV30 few CAWSVPNTEAFF TGTGCCTGGAGTGTCCCAAACACTGAAGCTTTCTTT
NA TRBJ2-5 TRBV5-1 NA CASSPIPQETQYF TGCGCCAGCAGCCCAATCCCACAAGAGACCCAGTACTTC
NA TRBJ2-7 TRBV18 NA CASSREGEQYF TGTGCCAGCTCCCGCGAAGGCGAGCAGTACTTC
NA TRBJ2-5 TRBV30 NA CAGKIPGQTQYF TGTGCCGGAAAGATACCAGGACAGACCCAGTACTTC
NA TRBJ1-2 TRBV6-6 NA CASKPTNYGYTF TGTGCCAGCAAACCGACTAACTATGGCTACACCTTC
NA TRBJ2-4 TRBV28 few CASSLGQLPSIQYF TGTGCCAGCAGTTTAGGTCAGCTCCCTAGCATTCAGTACTTC
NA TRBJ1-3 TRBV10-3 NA CAISDRSHGNTIYF TGTGCCATCAGTGATCGGAGCCACGGAAACACCATATATTTT
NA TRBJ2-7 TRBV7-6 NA CASSSLTGVAGDLYEQYF TGTGCCAGCAGCTCGCTAACAGGGGTGGCGGGAGACCTCTACGAGCAGTACTTC
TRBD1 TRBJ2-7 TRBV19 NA CASSQRQGSYEQYF TGTGCCAGTAGTCAAAGACAGGGCTCCTACGAGCAGTACTTC
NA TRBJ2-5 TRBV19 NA CASSIDPRGPQYF TGTGCCAGTAGTATAGACCCCCGGGGGCCCCAGTACTTC
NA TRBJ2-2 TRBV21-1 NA CAPRGPEGIGELFF TGTGCCCCCCGAGGGCCCGAGGGTATCGGGGAGCTGTTTTTT
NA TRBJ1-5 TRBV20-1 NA CSASLQGSQHF TGCAGTGCTAGCCTACAGGGCTCTCAGCATTTT
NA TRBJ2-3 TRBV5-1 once CASSPALRTDTQYF TGCGCCAGCAGCCCGGCCCTTAGAACAGATACGCAGTATTTT
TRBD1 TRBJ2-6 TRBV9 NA CASSVTGAGANVLTF TGTGCCAGCAGCGTAACAGGGGCTGGGGCCAACGTCCTGACTTTC
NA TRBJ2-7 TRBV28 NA CASSPQGESYEQYF TGTGCCAGCAGCCCACAAGGGGAGAGCTACGAGCAGTACTTC
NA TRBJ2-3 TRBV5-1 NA CASSLGTRADTQYF TGCGCCAGCAGCTTGGGGACCAGGGCAGATACGCAGTATTTT
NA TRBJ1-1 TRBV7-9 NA CASSFVGLEAFF TGTGCCAGCAGCTTTGTCGGACTTGAAGCTTTCTTT
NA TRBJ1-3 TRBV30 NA CAWSGRSLSDENTIYF TGTGCCTGGAGCGGACGGTCACTTTCGGATGAAAACACCATATATTTT
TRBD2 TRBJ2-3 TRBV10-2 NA CASRTSGTDTQYF TGCGCCAGCAGGACTAGCGGCACAGATACGCAGTATTTT
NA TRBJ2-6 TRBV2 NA CASSEALAGYGANVLTF TGTGCCAGCAGTGAAGCGCTTGCAGGGTACGGGGCCAACGTCCTGACTTTC
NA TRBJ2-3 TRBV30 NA CAWRGTGGSGRDTQYF TGTGCCTGGAGGGGGACTGGGGGCTCGGGGCGGGATACGCAGTATTTT
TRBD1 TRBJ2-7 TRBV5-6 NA CASSEGTGIYEQYF TGTGCCAGCAGCGAGGGGACAGGGATCTACGAGCAGTACTTC
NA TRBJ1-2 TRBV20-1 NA CSAPGRYGYTF TGCAGTGCCCCGGGGCGGTATGGCTACACCTTC
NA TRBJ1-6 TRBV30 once CAWSGDHNSPLHF TGTGCCTGGAGTGGGGATCATAATTCACCCCTCCACTTT
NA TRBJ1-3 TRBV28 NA CASSSLTMIGNTIYF TGTGCCAGCAGTTCCTTAACGATGATCGGAAACACCATATATTTT
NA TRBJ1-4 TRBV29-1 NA CSVLGSAANEKLFF TGCAGCGTGCTCGGGTCTGCGGCTAATGAAAAACTGTTTTTT
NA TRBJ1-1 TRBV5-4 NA CASSLFTGITEAFF TGTGCCAGCAGCTTGTTCACAGGGATCACTGAAGCTTTCTTT
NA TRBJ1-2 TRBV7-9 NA CASSLPDPFSNYGYTF TGTGCCAGCAGCTTACCCGATCCATTTTCTAACTATGGCTACACCTTC
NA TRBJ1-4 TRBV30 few CAWSRGNEKLFF TGTGCCTGGTCAAGGGGGAATGAAAAACTGTTTTTT
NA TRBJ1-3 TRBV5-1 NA CASSLDGHSGNTIYF TGCGCCAGCAGCTTGGACGGCCACTCTGGAAACACCATATATTTT
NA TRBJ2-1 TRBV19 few CASSRTGPAGSYNEQFF TGTGCCAGTAGTAGGACGGGACCCGCCGGCTCCTACAATGAGCAGTTCTTC
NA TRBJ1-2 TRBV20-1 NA CRAGGGYTF TGCAGGGCTGGTGGGGGCTACACCTTC
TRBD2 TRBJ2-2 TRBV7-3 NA CASSLTSGVNTGELFF TGTGCCAGCAGCTTAACTAGCGGGGTGAACACCGGGGAGCTGTTTTTT
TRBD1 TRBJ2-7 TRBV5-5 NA CASSAGTGAYEQYF TGTGCCAGCAGCGCCGGGACAGGGGCCTACGAGCAGTACTTC
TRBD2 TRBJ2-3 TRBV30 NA CAWSGRVAGSSTDTQYF TGTGCCTGGAGTGGTAGGGTAGCGGGGTCTAGCACAGATACGCAGTATTTT
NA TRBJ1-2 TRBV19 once CASSTTDSSYGYTF TGTGCCAGTAGTACCACGGACTCGTCCTATGGCTACACCTTC
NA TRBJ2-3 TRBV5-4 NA CASSLFAGPTDTQYF TGTGCCAGCAGCTTATTTGCGGGGCCCACAGATACGCAGTATTTT
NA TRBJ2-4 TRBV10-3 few CAISETSKNIQYF TGTGCCATCAGTGAGACCAGCAAAAACATTCAGTACTTC